This passage covers 18 T cell receptor beta chains from one sample sequenced in a study of blood T cell repertoires in COVID-19. Method: immunoSEQ multiplex PCR; TCRdb's copy keeps in-frame clones and lacks some. Seen here are around 310,000 clones, 90% observed once, and the top ten hold around 0.96%. Sequenced material: peripheral blood. The source of these receptors is a woman aged 40 to 49 with COVID-19, enrolled during active disease.

V and J are TRBV23-1 and TRBJ2-7, with 7 bases aligning to TRBD1. TRBV23-1 is recorded as an ORF, its role being uncertain. Trimming removed 8 bases from V and 2 bases from J; junction bases left unmatched: 12. The CDR3 is 15 residues long. The CDR3 here is CASRLMGQIPYEQYF. The CDR3 DNA sequence: TGCGCCAGCCGACTGATGGGACAGATACCCTACGAGCAGTACTTC.

The V call is TRBV20-1, the J call TRBJ1-2; tentative D call: TRBD1 (6 bases). Looked up from germline, CDR1 is DFQATT and CDR2 is SNEGSKA (reference sequence). Deletions cut 3 bases from V and 6 bases from J, with 14 bases between. The CDR3 contains 13 residues. The CDR3, as DNA: TGCAGTGCTAGTAGTCCGCAGGGGAATGGCTACACCTTC. It codes for CSASSPQGNGYTF.

The J gene is TRBJ1-1, the V gene TRBV7-2, with D possibly matching TRBD1 (5 bases). Trimming cost V 2 bases and J 10 bases, with 14 bases left between them. The germline gives CDR1 SGHTA, CDR2 FQGNSA. The CDR3 has 13 amino acids. The CDR3 here is CASSLWGDRGAFF. In nucleotides, the CDR3 is TGTGCCAGCAGCTTATGGGGGGACCGGGGAGCTTTCTTT.

The V gene is TRBV30, the J gene TRBJ2-5; 9 positions match TRBD1. The CDR3 covers 12 residues. From germline, CDR1 is GTSNPN and CDR2 SVGIG (reference sequence). J lost 8 bases, V lost 4 bases, and 5 bases had no gene match. The CDR3 reads CAWIRQGVTQYF. Written as DNA, the CDR3 is TGTGCCTGGATACGACAGGGGGTTACCCAGTACTTC.

This chain joins TRBV9 and TRBJ2-3; D ambiguous. The V gene's germline CDR1 is SGDLS and CDR2 YYNGEE. The CDR3 sequence is 15 residues long. V lost 0 bases, J lost 6 bases, and 14 bases lay in between. The CDR3 is CASSVGYEDPDTQYF. The DNA for the CDR3 is TGTGCCAGCAGCGTAGGTTATGAGGATCCGGATACGCAGTATTTT.

J is TRBJ1-1 and V is TRBV5-6; TRBD1 matches at 7 bases. The germline V gene encodes CDR1 SGHDT and CDR2 YYEEEE. CDR3 size: 16 residues. V lost 4 bases, J lost 1 base, and 10 bases stayed unmatched. CDR3 nucleotides: TGTGCCAGCAGCGCGTGGAGAGGGACAGAGAACACTGAAGCTTTCTTT. It encodes CASSAWRGTENTEAFF.

This clone was seen a single time. CDR3 in amino acids: CASSLGGVGGYGYTF. In DNA form, the CDR3 reads TGTGCCAGCAGTTTAGGAGGGGTGGGTGGGTATGGCTACACCTTC. The chain links TRBV27 to TRBJ1-2, with D possibly being TRBD1 (5 bases). V shed 2 bases and J shed 5 bases, with 15 bases lying between them. This CDR3 region has 15 residues. Looked up from germline, CDR1 is MNHEY and CDR2 is SMNVEV (reference sequence).

The chain recombines TRBV6-5 with TRBJ1-1, with TRBD1 identical over 8 bases. The CDR3 is 14 residues long. V lost 6 bases, J lost 3 bases, and 6 bases stayed unmatched. Germline V gives CDR1 MNHEY, CDR2 SVGAGI. The CDR3 coding sequence is TGTGCCAGCAGCACGGCACAGGGGGACACTGAAGCTTTCTTT. This translates into CASSTAQGDTEAFF.

The rearrangement uses TRBV30 and TRBJ1-2; the D is unclear. Trimming shortened V by 0 bases and J by 4 bases, and 12 bases separated the two germline ends. CDR3 length: 14 residues. The germline CDR1 and CDR2 sequences are GTSNPN and SVGIG (reference sequence). CDR3 sequence: CAWSVLRGFYGYTF. The CDR3 nucleotides are TGTGCCTGGAGTGTACTCCGGGGTTTCTATGGCTACACCTTC.

The V and J genes are TRBV5-5 and TRBJ1-6; the D is unclear. With 4 bases removed from V and 7 bases from J, the gap between germline ends came to 24 bases. Germline values: CDR1 SGHKS, CDR2 YYEKEE (reference sequence). The CDR3 totals 18 residues. CDR3 bases: TGTGCCAGCAGCCCGTCCCCCCCAGGTGGGCCTCCGAATTCACCCCTCCACTTT. It codes for CASSPSPPGGPPNSPLHF.

The V and J genes are TRBV7-9 and TRBJ2-7; 7 bases map to TRBD1. The V gene's germline CDR1 is SEHNR and CDR2 FQNEAQ (reference sequence). The CDR3 length is 16 residues. The junction had 7 bases not matched to a gene; V was cut back by 1 base and J by 1 base. The CDR3 nucleotides are TGTGCCAGCAGCTTAGAGGGACAGTTCCCATCCTACGAGCAGTACTTC. The encoded protein is CASSLEGQFPSYEQYF.

The genes are TRBV5-1 and TRBJ2-7; 11 nucleotides align to TRBD1. CDR3 size: 15 residues. The ends lost 1 base at V and 2 bases at J; junction bases unmatched: 2. Germline V gives CDR1 SGHRS, CDR2 YFSETQ. DNA for the CDR3: TGCGCCAGCAGCTTGAAGGGACAGGGGGCCTACGAGCAGTACTTC. It is translated as CASSLKGQGAYEQYF. Combining the CDR3 with reference TRBV5-1 and TRBJ2-7 gives the whole variable domain KAGVTQTPRYLIKTRGQQVTLSCSPISGHRSVSWYQQTPGQGLQFLFEYFSETQRNKGNFPGRFSGRQFSNSRSEMNVSTLELGDSALYLCASSLKGQGAYEQYFGPGTRLTVT.

This sequence joins TRBV19 and TRBJ1-3, with D uncertain. V lost 3 bases, J lost 0 bases, and 21 bases lay in between. CDR3 size: 19 residues. Germline V gene data show CDR1 as LNHDA and CDR2 as SQIVND (reference sequence). This chain's CDR3 is CASSMKVPGLGFSGNTIYF. CDR3 coding DNA: TGTGCCAGTAGTATGAAGGTCCCGGGGTTGGGGTTCTCTGGAAACACCATATATTTT.

The chain has TRBV12-3 or TRBV12-4 and TRBJ1-2; no clear D gene. V lost 3 bases, J lost 6 bases, and 11 bases lay in between. There are 13 residues in the CDR3. The CDR3 reads CASSFNLVDGYTF. The CDR3 nucleotides are TGTGCCAGCAGTTTCAATCTAGTCGATGGCTACACCTTC.

The rearrangement joins TRBV27 to TRBJ2-1; 9 nucleotides match TRBD2. This CDR3 spans 14 amino acids. Germline CDR1 reads MNHEY; CDR2 reads SMNVEV (reference sequence). Losses at the gene ends were 3 bases for V and 4 bases for J; bases not matched to a gene: 1. CDR3 in DNA: TGTGCCAGCAGTTTTACTAGCGGGTACAATGAGCAGTTCTTC. Encoded protein: CASSFTSGYNEQFF.

The V and J genes are TRBV5-1 and TRBJ1-6, with D possibly matching TRBD1 (6 bases). The V gene lost 0 bases and the J gene lost 6 bases, with 10 bases spanning the gap. The length of the CDR3 is 15 residues. The germline V gene encodes CDR1 SGHRS and CDR2 YFSETQ. CDR3 loop: CASSLDPRGNSPLHF. Written as DNA, the CDR3 is TGCGCCAGCAGCTTGGATCCCAGGGGTAATTCACCCCTCCACTTT.

The chain combines TRBV4-1 with TRBJ1-4; D might be TRBD1 (6 bases). V was trimmed by 1 base and J by 4 bases, leaving 10 bases between them. The V gene's germline CDR1 is MGHRA and CDR2 YSYEKL. CDR3 length equals 15 residues. CDR3 nucleotide sequence: TGCGCCAGCAGCCAAGCGGACAGCGATAATGAAAAACTGTTTTTT. This sequence encodes CASSQADSDNEKLFF.

This chain joins TRBV7-6 and TRBJ2-1; maybe TRBD2 (6 bases). Germline V gene lookup returns CDR1 SGHVS and CDR2 FNYEAQ. V was cut by 5 bases and J by 4 bases, with 15 bases left in between. This CDR3 region has 15 residues. CDR3 in DNA: TGTGCCAGCAGCGAGACGGGAGAACAGTACAATGAGCAGTTCTTC. As protein: CASSETGEQYNEQFF.